One T cell receptor (beta chain) is described in this entry. Its antigen is not identified. The sample comes from a study of Ad26.COV2.S vaccination and SARS-CoV-2 variants. Broader study findings: Possibly, TCR breadth and depth analyses underestimated total T cell responses.

As for treatment: some 20 received Ad26.COV2.S at low or high dose, single or two shots; roughly five received placebo; per-sample allocation not given. Day 63 after the first injection of vaccine or placebo was the sampling time. Based in Boston, the donor was an adult of 18-55 years. Using immunoSEQ multiplex PCR, the repertoire was profiled, and TCRdb retains in-frame clones only, with some absent. Of about 350,000 clones listed, about 85% were seen once; the top ten hold about 3.3%. This TCR was sampled from a person between 18 and 59 years old who received the Ad26.COV2.S COVID-19 vaccine or a placebo. The sequences come from peripheral blood, collected in a trial of Ad26.COV2.S vaccine versus placebo.

The CDR3 loop is CASSMHRGSYEQYF. CDR3 coding DNA: TGCGCCAGCAGCATGCACAGGGGTTCCTACGAGCAGTACTTC. The genes are TRBV5-1 and TRBJ2-7; the match to TRBD1 covers 7 bases. The CDR3 has 14 amino acids. V shed 4 bases and J 1 base; nucleotides not matched to a gene: 5. Per germline, CDR1 SGHRS and CDR2 YFSETQ.